A selection of T cell receptor beta chains follows, all from one sample in a study of T cells after yellow fever vaccination. In TCRdb, the 5' RACE reads were re-called with MiXCR into one record per CDR3 protein. This sample has around 250,000 distinct CDR3 sequences, with approximately 5.2% found just once. Sequenced material: CD4+ T cells sorted from PBMCs, taken on the day of the yellow fever booster vaccination. The origin of the receptors is a man aged 18 to 30 who received the YFV17D yellow fever vaccine. Each CDR3 is given with its conserved first and last residue. Fields, in order: J gene, D gene, V gene, clone size, CDR3 DNA, CDR3 protein. The D gene is left open where the match is weak. The listing skips clone size in some rows; elsewhere it reads once, few, many or a size class.

TRBJ2-3,TRBD2,TRBV20-1,.,TGCAGTGCTAGCCCACTAGCGGACCCCATGGATACGCAGTATTTT,CSASPLADPMDTQYF
TRBJ2-3,TRBD2,TRBV4-2,many,TGTGCCAGCAGCACGGCGAGGGTCGGGGGGAGGGTCGCGCCGCAGTATTTT,CASSTARVGGRVAPQYF
TRBJ2-2,.,TRBV19,few,TGTGCCAGTAGACCCGGCGGGACGGTTGACACCGGGGAGCTGTTTTTT,CASRPGGTVDTGELFF
TRBJ1-2,.,TRBV3-1,.,TGTGCCAGCAGTCTACAAGGGGATCCCATTATCTATGGCTACACCTTC,CASSLQGDPIIYGYTF
TRBJ2-2,.,TRBV24-1,many,TGTGCCACCAGTGATACCCGGGCCGACACCGGGGAGCTGTTTTTT,CATSDTRADTGELFF
TRBJ1-4,TRBD1,TRBV5-5,few,TGTGCCAGCAGCGGGGACAGGGGGCGAGTAGGAGGGGAAAAACTGTTTTTT,CASSGDRGRVGGEKLFF
TRBJ2-4,.,TRBV4-3,many,TGCGCCAGCAGCCAAGATCCGCAGGGGGGGTACATTCAGTACTTC,CASSQDPQGGYIQYF
TRBJ1-6,.,TRBV12-3/TRBV12-4,few,TGTGCCAGCAGACCCTCTAGGCGGGGGTTGATCGGTTACTCACCCCTCCACTTT,CASRPSRRGLIGYSPLHF
TRBJ2-2,.,TRBV29-1,many,TGCAGCGTTGGAACACCCCTCACCGGGGAGCTGTTTTTT,CSVGTPLTGELFF
TRBJ2-2,.,TRBV21-1,few,TGTGCCAGCAGCAAGGTGGGGACAGGTCACGCGAACACCGGGGAGCTGTTTTTT,CASSKVGTGHANTGELFF
TRBJ2-2,TRBD1,TRBV7-2,many,TGTGCCAGCAGCTTAGCAAACCCGGGACAGGGGAACACCGGGGAGCTGTTTTTT,CASSLANPGQGNTGELFF
TRBJ1-5,.,TRBV7-2,few,TGTGCCAGCAGCTCTGGGCAGGGTGGTCAGCCCCAGCATTTT,CASSSGQGGQPQHF
TRBJ2-7,.,TRBV12-3/TRBV12-4,few,.,CASSFRARGIPTPSYEQYF
TRBJ1-6,.,TRBV7-2,many,TGTGCCAGCAGCTTAACTTTCGCTTCACCCCTCCACTTT,CASSLTFASPLHF
TRBJ2-5,TRBD2,TRBV5-4,.,TGTGCCAGCAGCTTTCGGGCGGGGGGCGGCCAAGAGACCCAGTACTTC,CASSFRAGGGQETQYF
TRBJ2-5,TRBD2,TRBV4-2,many,TGTGCCAGCAGCCAAGTTAACGGGGGGACCTCGGGGACCCAGTACTTC,CASSQVNGGTSGTQYF
TRBJ2-5,.,TRBV24-1,many,TGTGCCACCAGTGACCCCCGACAGGCGGGAGAGACCCAGTACTTC,CATSDPRQAGETQYF
TRBJ1-6,.,TRBV6-6,.,TGTGCCAGCAGTCTACCCGATCGCCCCCTCCACTTT,CASSLPDRPLHF
TRBJ2-1,.,TRBV20-1,few,TGCAGTGCCAACGACCTATCATACAATGAGCAGTTCTTC,CSANDLSYNEQFF
TRBJ1-5,.,TRBV7-9,many,TGTGCCAGCAGCTTAGCCCCGCCGGGCAGGGGAGGCAATCAGCCCCAGCATTTT,CASSLAPPGRGGNQPQHF
TRBJ2-5,.,TRBV28,.,TGTGCCAGCAGTTTAGTGTATAGGGGGAAGACCCAGTACTTC,CASSLVYRGKTQYF
TRBJ2-2,.,TRBV4-3,.,TGCGCCAGCAGCCAAGAAACAGGGAGGAACACCGGGGAGCTGTTTTTT,CASSQETGRNTGELFF
TRBJ2-1,TRBD2,TRBV4-3,few,TGCGCCAGCAGCCAACTAGCGGGGGACTACAATGAGCAGTTCTTC,CASSQLAGDYNEQFF
TRBJ2-5,TRBD2,TRBV20-1,few,TGCAGCTCCCGGGACCCTGCGGGGGATACCCAGTACTTC,CSSRDPAGDTQYF
TRBJ2-3,TRBD1,TRBV5-1,few,TGCGCCAGCAGCTCCACCGGGACAGGGGCAGATACGCAGTATTTT,CASSSTGTGADTQYF
TRBJ2-1,.,TRBV6-5,few,TGTGCCAGCAGTAAAAGTGTCGGGGGCGGTGAGCAGTTCTTC,CASSKSVGGGEQFF
TRBJ1-4,TRBD1,TRBV25-1,few,TGTGCCAGCAGTGAATTAGGGGGCCCTGCAACTAATGAAAAACTGTTTTTT,CASSELGGPATNEKLFF
TRBJ2-3,.,TRBV10-3,.,TGTGCCATCAGGCGTACAGATACGCAGTATTTT,CAIRRTDTQYF